This passage covers 17 T cell receptor beta chains from one sample sequenced in a study of post-analysis software for immune sequencing data. These receptors are not linked to any known antigen. The study, taken as a whole, reports: TRBV5-6, TRBV5-1 and TRBV20-1 belonged to a set of a few TRBV segments that were more frequent in patients than controls.

Unique molecular identifiers were carried by the TCR beta cDNA libraries. TCRdb re-called the PCR reads through MiXCR, storing one row per CDR3 protein. The sample holds 700,000 to 900,000 distinct CDR3 sequences; 46% are singletons and the top ten take roughly 4.9%. Material for sequencing was blood. These receptors originate from a girl aged 5-17 years with multiple sclerosis.

The chain uses TRBV20-1 and TRBJ2-1; D call uncertain. The J call may be in error: the DNA end matches TRBJ2-7 better. The CDR3 totals 14 residues. Germline lookup yields CDR1 DFQATT and CDR2 SNEGSKA (reference sequence). In nucleotides, the CDR3 is TGCAGTGCTAGAGACCATAGCTCCTACAATGAGCAGTACTTC. This gives the protein CSARDHSSYNEQYF.

V and J are TRBV10-3 and TRBJ2-3, with D possibly called TRBD1 or TRBD2 (5 bases each). Germline V CDR1 and CDR2: ENHRY, SYGVKD. The CDR3 has 15 amino acids. V shed 0 bases and J shed 4 bases, with 11 bases lying between them. CDR3 loop: CAISESLLGPDTQYF. The CDR3 DNA follows: TGTGCCATCAGTGAGTCTTTGTTGGGACCAGATACGCAGTATTTT.

The CDR3 loop is CASSFHPTTSGRVTRTYEQYF. CDR3 in DNA: TGTGCCAGCAGCTTTCATCCAACGACTAGCGGGAGGGTGACACGGACCTACGAGCAGTACTTC. The genes are TRBV11-1 and TRBJ2-7; 14 bases match TRBD2. CDR1 is SGHAT and CDR2 is FQDESV in the germline V gene (reference sequence). Trimming at V came to 3 bases and at J to 2 bases, leaving 18 bases not matched to a gene. There are 21 residues in the CDR3.

The chain has TRBV12-3 or TRBV12-4 and TRBJ2-1, with TRBD2 as a possible D gene (6 bases). The CDR3 has 15 amino acids. Trimming took 7 bases from V and 3 from J, leaving 16 bases between them. The CDR3 region has the DNA TGTGCCAGCATCCCGGCTGGCGGGATCTACAATGAGCAGTTCTTC. It encodes CASIPAGGIYNEQFF.

The genes are TRBV28 and TRBJ1-2, with TRBD1 matching 7 bases. This CDR3 spans 15 amino acids. With V trimmed by 4 bases and J by 5 bases, 10 bases remained unmatched. Germline CDR1 is MDHEN and CDR2 is SYDVKM. Here the CDR3 reads CASSSARQGGYGYTF. CDR3 coding DNA: TGTGCCAGCAGTTCCGCCCGACAGGGAGGGTATGGCTACACCTTC.

The J gene is TRBJ1-1, the V gene TRBV29-1; D gene uncertain. Trimming removed 3 bases from V and 6 bases from J, with 17 bases in between. Germline CDR1 reads SQVTM; CDR2 reads ANQGSEA. The CDR3 loop spans 14 amino acids. The CDR3 DNA sequence: TGCAGCGTTGATTCATCGGCCCGGGAAGCTGAAGCTTTCTTT. It encodes CSVDSSAREAEAFF. The whole variable domain, filled in from reference TRBV29-1 and TRBJ1-1, reads SAVISQKPSRDICQRGTSLTIQCQVDSQVTMMFWYRQQPGQSLTLIATANQGSEATYESGFVIDKFPISRPNLTFSTLTVSNMSPEDSSIYLCSVDSSAREAEAFFGQGTRLTVV.

The chain is built from TRBV28 and TRBJ1-1, with D possibly matching TRBD1 (6 bases). Between the trimmed V and J ends, which lost 5 bases and 4 bases, there was a span of 17 bases. The V gene's germline CDR1 is MDHEN and CDR2 SYDVKM. This CDR3 has 15 residues. CDR3: CASSLPLGGRTEAFF. Written as DNA, the CDR3 is TGTGCCAGCAGTCTCCCCCTGGGGGGCCGCACTGAAGCTTTCTTT.

The chain carries TRBV7-9 and TRBJ2-3; D gene unclear. Deletions cut 5 bases from V and 5 bases from J, with 11 bases between. The CDR3 length is 13 residues. Per the germline V gene, CDR1 is SEHNR and CDR2 is FQNEAQ (reference sequence). DNA for the CDR3: TGTGCCAGCAGCCCCGCTTCCCGAGATACGCAGTATTTT. Translating gives CASSPASRDTQYF.

This chain links TRBV5-1 with TRBJ2-1; TRBD2 matches at 13 bases. Germline trimming cut 4 bases from V and 7 bases from J; bases unmatched to any gene: 8. The CDR3 contains 16 residues. The V gene's germline CDR1 is SGHRS and CDR2 YFSETQ. The CDR3 DNA reads as TGCGCCAGCAGCCCAGGACTAGCGGGAGCGATAAATGAGCAGTTCTTC. It is translated as CASSPGLAGAINEQFF. Combining the CDR3 with reference TRBV5-1 and TRBJ2-1 gives the whole variable domain KAGVTQTPRYLIKTRGQQVTLSCSPISGHRSVSWYQQTPGQGLQFLFEYFSETQRNKGNFPGRFSGRQFSNSRSEMNVSTLELGDSALYLCASSPGLAGAINEQFFGPGTRLTVL.

The chain carries TRBV4-3 and TRBJ2-3; 7 nucleotides align to TRBD2. The V gene end was trimmed by 1 base and the J gene end by 2 bases; junction bases not matched to a gene: 6. The CDR3 runs to 16 residues. From germline, CDR1 is LGHNA and CDR2 YSLEER. CDR3 amino acids: CASSQGAGVFTDTQYF. The CDR3 coding sequence is TGCGCCAGCAGCCAAGGGGCGGGGGTTTTCACAGATACGCAGTATTTT.

The rearrangement uses TRBV20-1 and TRBJ1-2; 7 positions agree with TRBD1. The CDR3 runs to 15 residues. CDR1 is DFQATT and CDR2 is SNEGSKA in the germline V gene (reference sequence). The V and J ends lost 3 bases and 0 bases, in that order; junction bases with no gene match: 7. The CDR3 loop reads CSARDYRGANYGYTF. As DNA, the CDR3 is TGCAGTGCTAGGGACTACAGGGGAGCTAACTATGGCTACACCTTC.

This clonotype has only a few counts. The gene calls are TRBV12-3 or TRBV12-4 and TRBJ1-1, with 10 bases lining up with TRBD1. The CDR3 is 15 residues long. With V trimmed by 7 bases and J by 1 base, 6 bases remained unmatched. Here the CDR3 reads CASTRGQGQNTEAFF. CDR3 DNA: TGTGCCAGCACCCGGGGACAGGGGCAGAACACTGAAGCTTTCTTT.

V gene TRBV10-3 combines with J gene TRBJ2-1; 8 bases line up with TRBD1. Germline V gives CDR1 ENHRY, CDR2 SYGVKD. CDR3 length: 14 amino acids. The junction had 7 bases not matched to a gene; V was cut back by 5 bases and J by 7 bases. In DNA form, the CDR3 reads TGTGCCATCAGTCAGGGGGCTACGGGGAATGAGCAGTTCTTC. Residues: CAISQGATGNEQFF.

The chain has TRBV2 and TRBJ2-7; 7 positions match TRBD1. J lost 0 bases, V lost 4 bases, and 6 bases had no gene match. The CDR3 consists of 15 residues. Germline CDR1 SNHLY, CDR2 FYNNEI. The DNA of the CDR3 is TGTGCCAGCAGTGCCGACAGGGCGCACTCCTACGAGCAGTACTTC. Translating it yields CASSADRAHSYEQYF.

A remark on this clonotype: Just one base apart from a much larger clone, this may be a read error. This rearrangement joins TRBV20-1 to TRBJ2-1, with a tentative D call TRBD2 (6 bases). Gene TRBJ2-7 matches the end of the DNA better, so the J call may be wrong. The CDR3 loop spans 13 amino acids. Germline-derived CDR1 and CDR2 are DFQATT and SNEGSKA (reference sequence). CDR3 nucleotides: TGCAGTGCAACACGGGACTTCTACAATGAGCAGTACTTC. Its translation: CSATRDFYNEQYF.

The chain recombines TRBV29-1 with TRBJ2-7; TRBD2 is a possible D gene (5 bases). This CDR3 region has 12 residues. V lost 4 bases, J lost 2 bases, and 9 bases lay in between. Germline lookup yields CDR1 SQVTM and CDR2 ANQGSEA. CDR3 in DNA: TGCAGCGTTGGGACTCCTACCTACGAGCAGTACTTC. Its translation: CSVGTPTYEQYF.

The table lists this clonotype with a count of one. The rearrangement joins TRBV20-1 to TRBJ2-3; 11 bases agree with TRBD2. V was pared by 1 base and J by 5 bases, with 14 bases of the junction left unmatched. This CDR3 region has 18 residues. Germline V gene lookup returns CDR1 DFQATT and CDR2 SNEGSKA (reference sequence). The CDR3 spells CSARGWGDGLAGGDTQYF. CDR3 nucleotide sequence: TGCAGTGCTAGAGGCTGGGGCGACGGGCTAGCGGGAGGAGATACGCAGTATTTT.